Described below is a single TCR beta chain sequence and its context. The data derive from a study of blood T cell repertoires in COVID-19. Authors' methods: Amplification with reference gene primers provided the estimates of nucleated cell counts. Clones were read by immunoSEQ multiplex PCR, and TCRdb kept only the in-frame ones, dropping some. That table furnishes V, J and clone size, whereas the DNA furnished D and trimming. The data show about 100,000 clones, approximately 88% seen once. V gave up 4 bases and J gave up 5 bases; unmatched junction bases: 11. Germline assignment: CDR1 SEHNR and CDR2 FQNEAQ (reference sequence). This CDR3 comprises 16 residues.

The clonotype was recovered from a woman aged 60-75 years with acute or convalescent COVID-19. The gene calls are TRBV7-9 and TRBJ2-3; 8 nucleotides line up with TRBD2. Sequenced sample: peripheral blood. The CDR3 nucleotides read TGTGCCAGCAGCTCCCCGGGGGGGGGCGGAGGAGATACGCAGTATTTT. This gives the protein CASSSPGGGGGDTQYF.